The rows below give T cell receptor beta chains drawn from one sample of a study of blood T cell repertoires in COVID-19. Here immunoSEQ multiplex PCR was the method, and the copy in TCRdb shows in-frame clones only, minus some. The sample has nearly 25,000 clones; around 86% are singletons. The sample comprised peripheral blood. Every receptor here comes from a man in his 70s with acute or convalescent COVID-19. Each CDR3 is given with its conserved first and last residue. The D gene is left open where the match is weak. Part of the rows lack a size; the others show once, few, many or a class for expanded clones.

v_gene	abundance	j_gene	d_gene	CDR3nt	CDR3aa
TRBV5-1	.	TRBJ1-1	.	TGCGCCAGCAGCTTACAGGAGAACACTGAAGCTTTCTTT	CASSLQENTEAFF
TRBV7-8	.	TRBJ1-2	.	TGTGCCAGCAGCTTTAAGACAATTCAAGATGGCTACACCTTC	CASSFKTIQDGYTF
TRBV19	.	TRBJ1-5	.	TGTGCCAGTCTTCGGCGGAATAGCAATCAGCCCCAGCATTTT	CASLRRNSNQPQHF
TRBV5-4	few	TRBJ2-3	.	TGTGCCAGCAGCTCCGGTCAGGGTACAGATACGCAGTATTTT	CASSSGQGTDTQYF
TRBV29-1	.	TRBJ1-4	.	TGCAGCGTTGCGAGGGGGATCGGTGAAAAACTGTTTTTT	CSVARGIGEKLFF
TRBV5-1	.	TRBJ1-4	.	TGCGCCAGCAGCTCGACACCGGCAACTAATGAAAAACTGTTTTTT	CASSSTPATNEKLFF
TRBV6-5	.	TRBJ2-5	.	TGTGCCAGCAGTTCTGCCTACGGTCAAGAGACCCAGTACTTC	CASSSAYGQETQYF
TRBV27	once	TRBJ1-2	.	TGTGCCAGCAGTTTATCGTACGGGGGGGAGTATGGCTACACCTTC	CASSLSYGGEYGYTF
TRBV29-1	.	TRBJ1-1	.	TGCAGCGTTGACGCAGGAGGGAACACTGAAGCTTTCTTT	CSVDAGGNTEAFF
TRBV7-9	.	TRBJ1-1	.	TGTGCCAGCAGCTTCATCGCAGGGAACACTGAAGCTTTCTTT	CASSFIAGNTEAFF
TRBV19	.	TRBJ1-1	.	TGTGCCAGTACCCCCCTCAGGGAGAACACTGAAGCTTTCTTT	CASTPLRENTEAFF
TRBV7-3	.	TRBJ2-1	.	TGTGCCAGCAGCTTAGGGGCGGACAATGAGCAGTTCTTC	CASSLGADNEQFF
TRBV5-1	few	TRBJ2-3	TRBD1	TGCGCCAGCAGCGAGACAGGGAGATTGGGCACAGATACGCAGTATTTT	CASSETGRLGTDTQYF
TRBV24-1	once	TRBJ1-6	TRBD1	TGTGCCACCGATCTGCCGGGACAGGGTTTTTTAGCCTATAATTCACCCCTCCACTTT	CATDLPGQGFLAYNSPLHF
TRBV5-4	once	TRBJ2-4	TRBD1	TGTGCCAGCACCGCGGGACAGGGCGAAAACATTCAGTACTTC	CASTAGQGENIQYF
TRBV7-2	.	TRBJ2-7	.	TGTGCCAGCAGCTTAACAGGCTCCGCTGGCGAGCAGTACTTC	CASSLTGSAGEQYF
TRBV10-3	.	TRBJ2-3	TRBD2	TGTGCCATCAGTGATGGTAGCGGGGGGGATACGCAGTATTTT	CAISDGSGGDTQYF
TRBV9	.	TRBJ2-7	.	TGTGCCAGCAGCGGGAGAGAGACAGGAAATCCAACCTCCTACGAGCAGTACTTC	CASSGRETGNPTSYEQYF
TRBV5-4	.	TRBJ2-5	TRBD1	TGTGCCAGCAGCCCCACAGGGGGAGAGACCCAGTACTTC	CASSPTGGETQYF
TRBV30	.	TRBJ1-3	.	TGTGCCTGGACCCCCAATGGAAACACCATATATTTT	CAWTPNGNTIYF
TRBV18	once	TRBJ1-1	TRBD1	TGTGCCAGCTCACAGGACAGGGGGCAAAACACTGAAGCTTTCTTT	CASSQDRGQNTEAFF
TRBV5-4	.	TRBJ1-4	TRBD1	TGTGCCAGCACCGTGGCAGGGGGCGGAGAAAAACTGTTTTTT	CASTVAGGGEKLFF
TRBV6-5	once	TRBJ2-1	TRBD2	TGTGCCAGCGGGACTAGCGGGGGGGCCCATGAGCAGTTCTTC	CASGTSGGAHEQFF
TRBV9	.	TRBJ1-2	.	TGTGCCAGCAGCGTAGTGGGTTCCGGAGGGGCTCAAAGCTACACCTTC	CASSVVGSGGAQSYTF
TRBV10-1	.	TRBJ1-1	.	TGCGCCAGCAGTGAATTGTGGGGGGAGATCACAGACACTGAAGCTTTCTTT	CASSELWGEITDTEAFF